The 10 T cell receptor beta chains presented below share a single source sample, sequenced in a study of early stage breast cancer tumors. Assay used: immunoSEQ multiplex PCR; TCRdb lists only in-frame clones, some missing. The sample contains some 11,000 clones, more than 70% of which appear only once. Input material: breast tumor tissue. The source of these receptors is a person between 70 and 80 years old with breast cancer.

The rearrangement links TRBV10-2 to TRBJ1-4; the D gene is possibly TRBD1 (5 bases). The CDR3 consists of 16 residues. V was cut by 7 bases and J by 4 bases, with 19 bases left in between. The V gene's germline CDR1 is WSHSY and CDR2 SAAADI. The CDR3 DNA reads as TGCGCCAGCAATCCGGGGGGGGGAAGAGTTAATGAAAAACTGTTTTTT. Amino acids: CASNPGGGRVNEKLFF.

The chain joins TRBV19 to TRBJ2-5, with D tentatively TRBD2 (7 bases). V shed 9 bases and J shed 2 bases, with 22 bases lying between them. CDR1 LNHDA and CDR2 SQIVND come from the germline V gene (reference sequence). There are 16 residues in the CDR3. The CDR3 here is CASTGGFGGRQETQYF. The CDR3 DNA sequence: TGTGCCAGCACCGGGGGGTTCGGGGGGCGTCAAGAGACCCAGTACTTC. The full variable domain, its missing parts supplied by reference TRBV19 and TRBJ2-5, is DGGITQSPKYLFRKEGQNVTLSCEQNLNHDAMYWYRQDPGQGLRLIYYSQIVNDFQKGDIAEGYSVSREKKESFPLTVTSAQKNPTAFYLCASTGGFGGRQETQYFGPGTRLLVL.

This clone appeared once. The V and J genes are TRBV7-3 and TRBJ2-3, with 8 bases lining up with TRBD2. With 3 bases clipped from V and 4 bases from J, the junction kept 6 bases outside the gene matches. CDR3 length equals 15 residues. Germline CDR1 reads SGHTA; CDR2 reads FQGTGA. The CDR3 DNA sequence: TGTGCCAGCAGCTTCTCGGGGGGGCCGTCAGATACGCAGTATTTT. Translated, it gives CASSFSGGPSDTQYF.

The rearrangement joins TRBV9 to TRBJ1-2; the D is unclear. The CDR3 contains 14 residues. Germline CDR1 is SGDLS and CDR2 is YYNGEE. Trimming took off 0 bases at V and 0 bases at J, with 6 bases between the two ends. The CDR3 sequence: CASSVAGANYGYTF. The CDR3 DNA sequence: TGTGCCAGCAGCGTAGCCGGGGCTAACTATGGCTACACCTTC.

The chain uses TRBV9 and TRBJ2-3; tentatively, D is TRBD2 (6 bases). Trimming cost V 0 bases and J 2 bases, with 7 bases left between them. CDR1 and CDR2 from the germline V gene are SGDLS and YYNGEE. This CDR3 is 14 amino acids long. The CDR3 region has the DNA TGTGCCAGCAGCGTAGGCGGGGACACAGATACGCAGTATTTT. Translated: CASSVGGDTDTQYF.

V gene TRBV7-2 combines with J gene TRBJ1-6; TRBD1 agrees at 12 bases. The CDR3 has 15 amino acids. Germline V gene sequence: CDR1 SGHTA, CDR2 FQGNSA. Germline trimming cut 4 bases from V and 10 bases from J; bases unmatched to any gene: 5. CDR3 loop: CASSSGTGGRSPLHF. Written as DNA, the CDR3 is TGTGCCAGCAGCTCGGGGACAGGGGGCAGGTCACCCCTCCACTTT. Variable domain in full (rest from reference TRBV7-2 and TRBJ1-6): GAGVSQSPSNKVTEKGKDVELRCDPISGHTALYWYRQSLGQGLEFLIYFQGNSAPDKSGLPSDRFSAERTGGSVSTLTIQRTQQEDSAVYLCASSSGTGGRSPLHFGNGTRLTVT.

The chain is built from TRBV28 and TRBJ2-5; 7 nucleotides line up with TRBD2. Unmatched junction bases numbered 21, after V lost 3 bases and J lost 2 bases. The CDR3 is made up of 20 amino acids. The germline V gene encodes CDR1 MDHEN and CDR2 SYDVKM. The CDR3 loop is CASSLGLRKGRVTFQETQYF. The CDR3 DNA is TGTGCCAGCAGTTTGGGACTAAGAAAGGGCAGGGTTACCTTTCAAGAGACCCAGTACTTC.

This chain uses TRBV4-2 with TRBJ2-7; TRBD2 aligns across 10 bases. The germline CDR1 and CDR2 sequences are LGHNA and YNFKEQ. The CDR3 is 16 amino acids. The trim removed 0 bases at V and 5 bases at J, leaving 7 bases unmatched. The DNA of the CDR3 is TGTGCCAGCAGCCAAGATCGAAGCGGGAGGGCCGACGAGCAGTACTTC. This encodes CASSQDRSGRADEQYF.

The rearrangement joins TRBV6-6 to TRBJ2-5, with 7 bases that match TRBD2. V trimming: 6 bases; J trimming: 2 bases; junction bases outside the gene matches: 9. The CDR3 is 15 residues long. Looked up from germline, CDR1 is MNHNY and CDR2 is SVGAGI (reference sequence). In DNA, the CDR3 is TGTGCCAGCAGGAAAACCGGGACTATACAAGAGACCCAGTACTTC. It translates to CASRKTGTIQETQYF.

The gene calls are TRBV4-2 and TRBJ2-7; 9 nucleotides match TRBD1. The germline gives CDR1 LGHNA, CDR2 YNFKEQ. CDR3 length: 17 amino acids. V was pared by 0 bases and J by 6 bases, with 12 bases of the junction left unmatched. The CDR3 sequence is CASSQETSPGQGSEQYF. CDR3 coding DNA: TGTGCCAGCAGCCAAGAGACTTCACCGGGACAGGGTTCCGAGCAGTACTTC.